A single sample gave rise to the 30 T cell receptor beta chains below, sequenced in a study of T cell responses to AZD1222 COVID-19 vaccine. The table came from immunoSEQ multiplex PCR; TCRdb's copy has only in-frame clones and leaves some out. Of 90,000 to 120,000 clones listed, roughly 90% are singletons. Sequencing used peripheral blood, obtained 28 days after the second AZD1222 dose. The receptors were sampled from an adult who received the AZD1222 COVID-19 vaccine.

V is TRBV7-9 and J is TRBJ2-7; possibly TRBD1 or TRBD2 for D (7 bases each). Germline assignment: CDR1 SEHNR and CDR2 FQNEAQ (reference sequence). The germline V and J ends were trimmed by 3 bases and 1 base, with 19 bases remaining between them. The CDR3 spans 17 residues. The CDR3 nucleotides are TGTGCCAGCAGCTTTAGTCGGACTAGGGGGCCTTCCTACGAGCAGTACTTC. It codes for CASSFSRTRGPSYEQYF.

The chain employs TRBV19 and TRBJ1-2; D is possibly TRBD1 (5 bases). The CDR3 contains 15 residues. V lost 4 bases to trimming and J lost 8 bases, with 20 bases between them. Germline V lookup: CDR1 LNHDA, CDR2 SQIVND (reference sequence). CDR3 loop: CASSTPNRDLKGYTF. CDR3 DNA: TGTGCCAGTAGTACCCCGAACCGGGACCTGAAAGGCTACACCTTC.

The chain uses TRBV14 and TRBJ1-5; the D is unclear. This CDR3 comprises 10 residues. V was shortened by 7 bases and J by 8 bases, with 6 bases between the two germline ends. Germline V CDR1 and CDR2: SGHDN, FVKESK. The CDR3: CASKVEPQHF. The CDR3 region has the DNA TGTGCCAGCAAAGTGGAGCCCCAGCATTTT. The whole variable domain, filled in from reference TRBV14 and TRBJ1-5, reads EAGVTQFPSHSVIEKGQTVTLRCDPISGHDNLYWYRRVMGKEIKFLLHFVKESKQDESGMPNNRFLAERTGGTYSTLKVQPAELEDSGVYFCASKVEPQHFGDGTRLSIL.

The V gene is TRBV30, the J gene TRBJ1-1, with D unclear. The CDR3 is 14 amino acids. Deletions cut 3 bases from V and 1 base from J, with 12 bases between. Per germline, CDR1 GTSNPN and CDR2 SVGIG (reference sequence). The CDR3 spells CAWSLLGGNTEAFF. CDR3 nucleotide sequence: TGTGCCTGGAGCCTTCTTGGTGGGAACACTGAAGCTTTCTTT.

CDR3 residues: CASSQDSTDTQYF. The CDR3 coding sequence is TGTGCCAGCAGCCAAGATTCCACAGATACGCAGTATTTT. The V gene is TRBV3-1 (or the pseudogene TRBV3-2), the J gene TRBJ2-3; D gene unclear. V lost 0 bases and J lost 2, with 3 bases in between. The CDR3 contains 13 residues. Germline CDR1 and CDR2: LGHDT and YNNKEL (reference sequence).

This clone was observed a single time. This rearrangement joins TRBV19 to TRBJ1-5; TRBD1 might be the D (6 bases). CDR1 and CDR2 (germline): LNHDA, SQIVND (reference sequence). The CDR3 is 15 residues long. With 5 bases removed from V and 0 bases from J, the gap between germline ends came to 11 bases. Here the CDR3 reads CASSWKGDSNQPQHF. Here the CDR3 DNA reads TGTGCCAGTAGTTGGAAGGGGGATAGCAATCAGCCCCAGCATTTT. The variable domain in full, completed from reference TRBV19 and TRBJ1-5, reads DGGITQSPKYLFRKEGQNVTLSCEQNLNHDAMYWYRQDPGQGLRLIYYSQIVNDFQKGDIAEGYSVSREKKESFPLTVTSAQKNPTAFYLCASSWKGDSNQPQHFGDGTRLSIL.

There are a few counts of this clone. The rearrangement uses TRBV3-1 (or the pseudogene TRBV3-2) and TRBJ2-7, with D perhaps TRBD1 or TRBD2 (5 bases each). The CDR3 spans 15 residues. Germline CDR1 LGHDT, CDR2 YNNKEL (reference sequence). Trimming removed 3 bases from V and 2 bases from J, with 14 bases in between. The chain's CDR3 is CASSQPGRLTYEQYF. The CDR3 DNA reads TGTGCCAGCAGCCAGCCGGGACGATTGACCTACGAGCAGTACTTC.

The V and J genes are TRBV4-3 and TRBJ1-2; 8 positions agree with TRBD1. Germline V lookup: CDR1 LGHNA, CDR2 YSLEER. The CDR3 totals 13 residues. The ends lost 4 bases at V and 6 bases at J; junction bases unmatched: 4. CDR3 nucleotides: TGCGCCAGCAGCCGTACAGGGGGGAATGGCTACACCTTC. It specifies CASSRTGGNGYTF.

The gene calls are TRBV6-1 and TRBJ1-4; 7 bases align to TRBD1. CDR1 and CDR2 (germline): MNHNS, SASEGT. CDR3 length: 18 residues. V lost 4 bases to trimming and J lost 8 bases; unmatched junction nucleotides: 19. As DNA, the CDR3 is TGTGCCAGCAGTGCTCAAAGACACAGGGGAGGCATTTCCGAAAAACTGTTTTTT. This encodes CASSAQRHRGGISEKLFF.

The chain has TRBV3-1 (or the pseudogene TRBV3-2) and TRBJ2-1, with D perhaps TRBD2 (5 bases). CDR1 and CDR2 (germline): LGHDT, YNNKEL (reference sequence). The V and J ends lost 3 bases and 0 bases respectively, with 12 bases between them. The CDR3 has 16 residues. The CDR3 DNA reads as TGTGCCAGCAGCCAGAACGGAGGTGGCTCCTACAATGAGCAGTTCTTC. It is translated as CASSQNGGGSYNEQFF.

The rearrangement uses TRBV16 and TRBJ1-1; D might be TRBD1 (6 bases). Trimming took off 2 bases at V and 1 base at J, with 11 bases between the two ends. Germline V gives CDR1 KGHSY, CDR2 FQNENV. The length of the CDR3 is 15 residues. The CDR3 spells CASSQTVTGNTEAFF. CDR3 bases: TGTGCCAGCAGCCAAACCGTGACAGGGAACACTGAAGCTTTCTTT.

This chain connects TRBV19 to TRBJ2-1; D possibly uses TRBD1 or TRBD2 (7 bases each). Germline V gene data show CDR1 as LNHDA and CDR2 as SQIVND (reference sequence). V lost 10 bases, J lost 4 bases, and 26 bases lay in between. This CDR3 contains 17 residues. The CDR3 is CATSILWGGTAYNEQFF. DNA for the CDR3: TGTGCCACCAGTATCCTCTGGGGGGGGACAGCATACAATGAGCAGTTCTTC. Looking up the rest from reference TRBV19 and TRBJ2-1 gives the full variable domain: DGGITQSPKYLFRKEGQNVTLSCEQNLNHDAMYWYRQDPGQGLRLIYYSQIVNDFQKGDIAEGYSVSREKKESFPLTVTSAQKNPTAFYLCATSILWGGTAYNEQFFGPGTRLTVL.

The chain carries TRBV7-9 and TRBJ1-1, with 8 bases matching TRBD1. Germline CDR1 and CDR2: SEHNR and FQNEAQ (reference sequence). CDR3 length equals 15 residues. Trimming removed 2 bases from V and 1 base from J; junction bases left unmatched: 3. The CDR3 loop reads CASSLNDRGNTEAFF. As DNA, the CDR3 is TGTGCCAGCAGCTTAAATGACAGGGGGAACACTGAAGCTTTCTTT.

A few counts support this clone. This rearrangement joins TRBV9 to TRBJ2-1; tentative D call: TRBD1 (6 bases). Trimming took off 4 bases at V and 2 bases at J, with 13 bases between the two ends. The CDR3 is made up of 15 amino acids. Germline values: CDR1 SGDLS, CDR2 YYNGEE. The CDR3 reads CASSQQGAAYNEQFF. CDR3 DNA: TGTGCCAGCAGCCAACAGGGTGCTGCCTACAATGAGCAGTTCTTC.

This sequence joins TRBV18 and TRBJ1-3; a possible D gene is TRBD1 (5 bases). The germline gives CDR1 KGHSH, CDR2 LQKENI. Trimming took off 2 bases at V and 3 bases at J, with 8 bases between the two ends. This CDR3 has 14 residues. The CDR3 DNA sequence: TGTGCCAGCTCACCAGATCAGGGTGGAAACACCATATATTTT. Translating gives CASSPDQGGNTIYF.

The chain employs TRBV11-2 and TRBJ1-3; D is uncertain. Trimming pared 4 bases from V and 0 bases from J, leaving 7 bases between. Looked up from germline, CDR1 is SGHAT and CDR2 is FQNNGV. The CDR3 totals 14 residues. The CDR3 loop is CASSYASSGNTIYF. DNA for the CDR3: TGTGCCAGCAGCTATGCGAGCTCTGGAAACACCATATATTTT.

The rearrangement joins TRBV13 to TRBJ2-1; TRBD2 aligns across 7 bases. Trimming took 5 bases from V and 0 from J; bases not matched to a gene: 13. The CDR3 extends over 18 amino acids. CDR1 is PRHDT, CDR2 FYEKMQ, per germline (reference sequence). The CDR3 is CASSGPSGPSISYNEQFF. As DNA, the CDR3 is TGTGCCAGCAGCGGGCCTAGCGGTCCCTCGATCTCCTACAATGAGCAGTTCTTC.

This clone showed up just once. The rearrangement links TRBV20-1 to TRBJ1-2, with 8 bases matching TRBD1. V shed 6 bases and J 14 bases; nucleotides not matched to a gene: 8. The germline gives CDR1 DFQATT, CDR2 SNEGSKA (reference sequence). CDR3 length: 10 residues. The CDR3 loop reads CSAGVDRATF. CDR3 DNA sequence: TGCAGTGCGGGGGTGGACAGGGCGACCTTC.

V usage is TRBV10-3 and J usage is TRBJ2-4; 10 nucleotides agree with TRBD2. Per germline, CDR1 ENHRY and CDR2 SYGVKD. CDR3 size: 19 residues. Trimming took 0 bases from V and 4 from J; bases not matched to a gene: 12. CDR3 protein: CAISESESGGASGKNIQYF. CDR3 nucleotides: TGTGCCATCAGTGAGTCGGAAAGCGGGGGGGCGTCAGGGAAAAACATTCAGTACTTC.

CDR3 sequence: CASALTGPDTQYF. The CDR3 nucleotides are TGTGCCAGCGCCCTTACGGGCCCAGATACGCAGTATTTT. The chain uses TRBV2 and TRBJ2-3; D ambiguous. V was shortened by 8 bases and J by 4 bases, with 13 bases between the two germline ends. The CDR3 covers 13 residues. The germline V gene has CDR1 SNHLY and CDR2 FYNNEI.

The chain joins TRBV7-2 to TRBJ1-1; 7 nucleotides match TRBD1. CDR3 length: 14 amino acids. Germline V gene data show CDR1 as SGHTA and CDR2 as FQGNSA. The trim removed 3 bases at V and 4 bases at J, leaving 5 bases unmatched. The CDR3 here is CASSFTGAGTEAFF. CDR3 DNA sequence: TGTGCCAGCAGCTTTACAGGGGCGGGCACTGAAGCTTTCTTT.

This chain joins TRBV12-3 or TRBV12-4 and TRBJ1-1; 7 nucleotides match TRBD1. The ends lost 7 bases at V and 11 bases at J; junction bases unmatched: 10. The CDR3 sequence is 12 residues long. CDR3 in DNA: TGTGCCAGCACCCGAAAGGGGGCAGGGGCTTTCTTT. It specifies CASTRKGAGAFF.

The gene calls are TRBV9 and TRBJ2-2; D possibly corresponds to TRBD2 (5 bases). Germline-derived CDR1 and CDR2 are SGDLS and YYNGEE. This CDR3 is built from 13 residues. The V gene lost 4 bases and the J gene lost 4 bases, with 8 bases spanning the gap. Written as DNA, the CDR3 is TGTGCCAGCAGCCAAGCGGTCACCGGGGAGCTGTTTTTT. Translation: CASSQAVTGELFF.

The CDR3 loop reads CASSISGGYYNEQFF. For the CDR3, the DNA is TGTGCCAGCAGCATTAGCGGGGGGTACTACAATGAGCAGTTCTTC. The genes are TRBV7-9 and TRBJ2-1; 10 bases map to TRBD2. Germline CDR1 and CDR2: SEHNR and FQNEAQ (reference sequence). The junction had 4 bases not matched to a gene; V was cut back by 5 bases and J by 3 bases. The CDR3 is 15 residues long.

The rearrangement links TRBV6-1 to TRBJ1-3, with D perhaps TRBD1 (5 bases). CDR1 and CDR2 (germline): MNHNS, SASEGT. The CDR3 is 16 amino acids. V lost 3 bases and J lost 0, with 12 bases in between. The CDR3 loop reads CASSEARASSGNTIYF. The CDR3 nucleotides read TGTGCCAGCAGTGAGGCCAGGGCCTCCTCTGGAAACACCATATATTTT.

This rearrangement joins TRBV5-5 to TRBJ2-3; tentatively, D is TRBD1 or TRBD2 (5 bases each). V was trimmed by 0 bases and J by 1 base, leaving 12 bases between them. Germline V gene lookup returns CDR1 SGHKS and CDR2 YYEKEE (reference sequence). This CDR3 contains 16 residues. Here the CDR3 DNA reads TGTGCCAGCAGCTTGGGACAGTTGGGGGGCACAGATACGCAGTATTTT. Its protein product is CASSLGQLGGTDTQYF.

The rearrangement uses TRBV5-6 and TRBJ1-6, with D possibly being TRBD1 (5 bases). The CDR3 is made up of 16 amino acids. Trimming took 4 bases from V and 10 from J, leaving 21 bases between them. Germline assignment: CDR1 SGHDT and CDR2 YYEEEE. This CDR3 is CASSPWRGLLGSPLHF. DNA for the CDR3: TGTGCCAGCAGCCCCTGGAGGGGCCTTTTGGGGTCACCCCTCCACTTT.

The gene calls are TRBV12-3 or TRBV12-4 and TRBJ1-1; perhaps TRBD1 as D (5 bases). V lost 3 bases and J lost 5, with 10 bases in between. This CDR3 has 13 residues. CDR3 in amino acids: CASSFGQITEAFF. The CDR3, as DNA: TGTGCCAGCAGTTTCGGACAAATTACTGAAGCTTTCTTT.

The chain combines TRBV12-5 with TRBJ1-3; D gene unclear. Germline loops: CDR1 LGHNT, CDR2 FRNRAP. The V end was cut by 6 bases, the J end by 4 bases, with 13 bases between. This CDR3 has 14 residues. This CDR3 is CASGSGRWGNTIYF. CDR3 in DNA: TGTGCTAGTGGATCAGGTCGTTGGGGAAACACCATATATTTT. Full variable domain (rest looked up from reference TRBV12-5 and TRBJ1-3): DARVTQTPRHKVTEMGQEVTMRCQPILGHNTVFWYRQTMMQGLELLAYFRNRAPLDDSGMPKDRFSAEMPDATLATLKIQPSEPRDSAVYFCASGSGRWGNTIYFGEGSWLTVV.

The rearrangement uses TRBV7-2 and TRBJ2-1; TRBD2 aligns across 12 bases. V gave up 4 bases and J gave up 0 bases; unmatched junction bases: 7. Germline V CDR1 and CDR2: SGHTA, FQGNSA. The CDR3 runs 18 residues. DNA of the CDR3: TGTGCCAGCAGCTCGCCGGGACTAGCGGGCACCTCCTACAATGAGCAGTTCTTC. Encoded protein: CASSSPGLAGTSYNEQFF. The full variable domain, rest sourced from reference TRBV7-2 and TRBJ2-1, is GAGVSQSPSNKVTEKGKDVELRCDPISGHTALYWYRQSLGQGLEFLIYFQGNSAPDKSGLPSDRFSAERTGGSVSTLTIQRTQQEDSAVYLCASSSPGLAGTSYNEQFFGPGTRLTVL.